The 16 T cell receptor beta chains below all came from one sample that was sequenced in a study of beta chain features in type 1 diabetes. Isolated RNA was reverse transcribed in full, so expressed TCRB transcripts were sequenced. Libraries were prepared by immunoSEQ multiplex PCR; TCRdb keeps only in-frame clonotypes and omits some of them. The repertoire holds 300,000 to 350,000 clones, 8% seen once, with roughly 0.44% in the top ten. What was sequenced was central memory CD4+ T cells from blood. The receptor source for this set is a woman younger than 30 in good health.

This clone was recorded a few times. The CDR3 loop reads CASRRLAGGDTQYF. The CDR3 coding sequence is TGTGCCAGCCGTCGACTAGCGGGAGGAGATACGCAGTATTTT. This chain joins TRBV16 and TRBJ2-3; the match to TRBD2 covers 13 bases. The germline gives CDR1 KGHSY, CDR2 FQNENV. This CDR3 comprises 14 residues. With V trimmed by 8 bases and J by 5 bases, 4 bases remained unmatched.

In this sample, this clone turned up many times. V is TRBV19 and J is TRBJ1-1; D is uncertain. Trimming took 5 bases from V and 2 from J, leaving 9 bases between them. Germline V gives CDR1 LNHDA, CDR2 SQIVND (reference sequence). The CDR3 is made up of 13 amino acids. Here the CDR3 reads CASSWETNTEAFF. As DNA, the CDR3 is TGTGCCAGTAGTTGGGAAACCAACACTGAAGCTTTCTTT.

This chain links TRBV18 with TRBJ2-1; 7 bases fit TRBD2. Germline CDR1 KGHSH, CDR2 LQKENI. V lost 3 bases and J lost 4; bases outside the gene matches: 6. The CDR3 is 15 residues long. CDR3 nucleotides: TGTGCCAGCTCACCGATGGGGGGGGGTTACAATGAGCAGTTCTTC. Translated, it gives CASSPMGGGYNEQFF.

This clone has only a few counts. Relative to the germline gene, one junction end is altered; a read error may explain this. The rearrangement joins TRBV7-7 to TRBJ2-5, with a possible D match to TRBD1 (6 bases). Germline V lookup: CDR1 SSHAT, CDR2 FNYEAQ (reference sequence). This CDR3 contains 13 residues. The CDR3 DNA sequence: TGTGCTAGCAGCTTAGCAGACAGGGAGACCCAGTACTTC. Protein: CASSLADRETQYF.

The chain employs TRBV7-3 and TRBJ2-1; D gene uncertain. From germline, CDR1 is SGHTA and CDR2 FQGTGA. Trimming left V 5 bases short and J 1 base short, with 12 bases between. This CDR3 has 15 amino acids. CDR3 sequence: CASSPTGGSYNEQFF. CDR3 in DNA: TGTGCCAGCAGCCCAACTGGTGGTTCCTACAATGAGCAGTTCTTC.

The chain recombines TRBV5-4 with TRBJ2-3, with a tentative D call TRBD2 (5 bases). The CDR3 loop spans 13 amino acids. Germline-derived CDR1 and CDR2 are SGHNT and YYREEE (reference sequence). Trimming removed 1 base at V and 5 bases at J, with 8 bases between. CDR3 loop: CASSLSAEDTQYF. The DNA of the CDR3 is TGTGCCAGCAGCTTGTCAGCGGAAGATACGCAGTATTTT.

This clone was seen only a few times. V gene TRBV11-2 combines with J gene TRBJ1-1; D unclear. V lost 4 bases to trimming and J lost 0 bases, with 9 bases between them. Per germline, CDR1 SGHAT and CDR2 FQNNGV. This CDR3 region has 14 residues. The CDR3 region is CASSSPGMNTEAFF. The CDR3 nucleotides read TGTGCCAGCAGCTCCCCCGGGATGAACACTGAAGCTTTCTTT.

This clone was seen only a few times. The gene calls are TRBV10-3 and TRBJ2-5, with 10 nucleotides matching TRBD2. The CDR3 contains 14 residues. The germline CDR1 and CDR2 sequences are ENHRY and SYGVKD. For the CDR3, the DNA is TGTGGCACCGCGACTAGCGGGCGGCAAGAGACCCAGTACTTC. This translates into CGTATSGRQETQYF.

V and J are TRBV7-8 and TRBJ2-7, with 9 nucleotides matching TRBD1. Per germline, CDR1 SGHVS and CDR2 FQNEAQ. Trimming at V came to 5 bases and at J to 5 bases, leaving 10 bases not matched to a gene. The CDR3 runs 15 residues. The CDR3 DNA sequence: TGTGCCAGCAGCCACCGAGGGGACAGGGTTCACGAGCAGTACTTC. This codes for CASSHRGDRVHEQYF.

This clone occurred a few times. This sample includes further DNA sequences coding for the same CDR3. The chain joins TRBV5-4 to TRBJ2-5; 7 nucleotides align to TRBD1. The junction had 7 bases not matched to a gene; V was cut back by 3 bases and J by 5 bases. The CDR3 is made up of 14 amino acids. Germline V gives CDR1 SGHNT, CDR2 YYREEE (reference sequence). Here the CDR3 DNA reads TGTGCCAGCAGCTCGGGACAGAAAGAGGAGACCCAGTACTTC. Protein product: CASSSGQKEETQYF.

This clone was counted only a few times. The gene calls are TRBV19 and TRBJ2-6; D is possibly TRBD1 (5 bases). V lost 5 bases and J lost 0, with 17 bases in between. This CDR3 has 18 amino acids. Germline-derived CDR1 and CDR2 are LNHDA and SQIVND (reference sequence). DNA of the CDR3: TGTGCCAGTAGTCACTTTTCAGGGATGACCTCTGGGGCCAACGTCCTGACTTTC. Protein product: CASSHFSGMTSGANVLTF.

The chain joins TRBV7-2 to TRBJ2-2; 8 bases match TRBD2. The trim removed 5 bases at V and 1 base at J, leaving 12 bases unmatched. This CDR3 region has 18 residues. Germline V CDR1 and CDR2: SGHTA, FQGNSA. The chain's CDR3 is CASSTPRGGGLNTGELFF. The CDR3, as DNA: TGTGCCAGCAGCACACCCCGGGGGGGCGGCCTGAACACCGGGGAGCTGTTTTTT. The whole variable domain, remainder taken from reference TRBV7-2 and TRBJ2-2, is GAGVSQSPSNKVTEKGKDVELRCDPISGHTALYWYRQSLGQGLEFLIYFQGNSAPDKSGLPSDRFSAERTGGSVSTLTIQRTQQEDSAVYLCASSTPRGGGLNTGELFFGEGSRLTVL.

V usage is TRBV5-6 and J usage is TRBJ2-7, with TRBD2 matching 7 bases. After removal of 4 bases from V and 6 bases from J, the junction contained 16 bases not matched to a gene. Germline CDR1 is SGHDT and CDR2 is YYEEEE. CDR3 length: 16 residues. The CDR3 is CASSPDSAGVGFEQYF. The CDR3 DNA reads TGTGCCAGCAGCCCGGACTCCGCGGGAGTTGGTTTCGAGCAGTACTTC.

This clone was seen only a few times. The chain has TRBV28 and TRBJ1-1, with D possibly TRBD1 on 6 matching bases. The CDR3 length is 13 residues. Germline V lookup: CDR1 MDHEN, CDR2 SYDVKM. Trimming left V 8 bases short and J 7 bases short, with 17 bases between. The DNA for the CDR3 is TGTGCCAGCTCAACAACAGGGTTAGGTGAAGCTTTCTTT. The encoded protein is CASSTTGLGEAFF.

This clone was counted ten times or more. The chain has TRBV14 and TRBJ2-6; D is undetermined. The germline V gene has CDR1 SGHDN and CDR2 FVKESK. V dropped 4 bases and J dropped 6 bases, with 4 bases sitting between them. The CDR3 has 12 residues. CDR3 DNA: TGTGCCAGCAGCCCGCAGGCCAACGTCCTGACTTTC. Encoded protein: CASSPQANVLTF.

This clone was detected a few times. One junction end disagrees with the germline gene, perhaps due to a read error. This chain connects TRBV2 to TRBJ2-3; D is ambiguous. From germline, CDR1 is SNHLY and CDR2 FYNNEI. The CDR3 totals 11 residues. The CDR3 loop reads CAAGVMDTQYF. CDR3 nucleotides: TGCGCCGCAGGCGTCATGGATACGCAGTATTTT. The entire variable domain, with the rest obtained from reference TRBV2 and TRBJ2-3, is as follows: EPEVTQTPSHQVTQMGQEVILRCVPISNHLYFYWYRQILGQKVEFLVSFYNNEISEKSEIFDDQFSVERPDGSNFTLKIRSTKLEDSAMYFCAAGVMDTQYFGPGTRLTVL.